Below are 27 T cell receptor beta chains sequenced from a single sample in a study of OX40 agonist ivuxolimab in advanced cancers. Using immunoSEQ multiplex PCR, the repertoire was profiled, and TCRdb retains in-frame clones only, with some absent. This table has about 16,000 clones, 75% to 85% appearing once. The material was CD4+ or CD8+ T cells sorted from blood, obtained in a trial of the OX40 agonist ivuxolimab. Every receptor here comes from an adult with an advanced solid tumor such as melanoma, head and neck, liver or kidney cancer.

This sequence joins TRBV7-6 and TRBJ1-2; TRBD1 is a possible D gene (6 bases). From germline, CDR1 is SGHVS and CDR2 FNYEAQ. The V end lost 0 bases, the J end lost 3 bases, and 11 bases lay between the germline ends. The CDR3 loop spans 15 amino acids. The CDR3 bases are TGTGCCAGCAGCTTAGCGGAAACAGGGTACTATGGCTACACCTTC. Its translation: CASSLAETGYYGYTF.

This sequence joins TRBV7-2 and TRBJ2-7, with D possibly being TRBD1 (6 bases). The V end lost 0 bases, the J end lost 4 bases, and 10 bases lay between the germline ends. Germline-derived CDR1 and CDR2 are SGHTA and FQGNSA. CDR3 length: 14 amino acids. The CDR3 reads CASSLATGSYEQYF. For the CDR3, the DNA is TGTGCCAGCAGCTTAGCTACAGGGAGTTACGAGCAGTACTTC.

The chain combines TRBV5-6 with TRBJ1-4; D gene ambiguous. V was shortened by 4 bases and J by 1 base, with 8 bases between the two germline ends. CDR1 and CDR2 (germline): SGHDT, YYEEEE. The CDR3 is made up of 14 amino acids. Here the CDR3 reads CASSISLTNEKLFF. Written as DNA, the CDR3 is TGTGCCAGCAGCATCTCCTTAACTAATGAAAAACTGTTTTTT.

The V gene is TRBV7-3, the J gene TRBJ2-7; 9 bases line up with TRBD1. The germline V gene has CDR1 SGHTA and CDR2 FQGTGA. The CDR3 has 17 residues. Germline trimming cut 3 bases from V and 7 bases from J; bases unmatched to any gene: 16. The chain's CDR3 is CASSFALGTGPLMEQYF. DNA for the CDR3: TGTGCCAGCAGCTTCGCCCTCGGGACAGGGCCCCTTATGGAGCAGTACTTC.

The J gene is TRBJ1-6, the V gene TRBV6-4; the D is unclear. The CDR3 has 15 amino acids. V was trimmed by 4 bases and J by 9 bases, leaving 16 bases between them. The V gene's germline CDR1 is MRHNA and CDR2 SNTAGT. CDR3 coding DNA: TGTGCCAGCAGTGTCGGGAACAGTGAGGGTTCACCCCTCCACTTT. The encoded protein is CASSVGNSEGSPLHF.

The V and J genes are TRBV9 and TRBJ1-6; D might be TRBD1 (6 bases). The CDR3 loop spans 15 amino acids. Germline CDR1 and CDR2: SGDLS and YYNGEE. Trimming took off 3 bases at V and 5 bases at J, with 12 bases between the two ends. CDR3 protein: CASSDGTTDNSPLHF. DNA for the CDR3: TGTGCCAGCAGCGATGGGACAACGGATAATTCACCCCTCCACTTT.

The V call is TRBV11-3, the J call TRBJ2-7, with D tentatively TRBD2 (6 bases). With 5 bases removed from V and 3 bases from J, the gap between germline ends came to 14 bases. Germline V gene sequence: CDR1 SGHNT, CDR2 YENEEA. CDR3 size: 14 residues. CDR3 nucleotide sequence: TGTGCCAGCAGCCCCCTCGGGGGTGGCTACGAGCAGTACTTC. It specifies CASSPLGGGYEQYF. Based on the CDR3 plus reference TRBV11-3 and TRBJ2-7, the full variable domain is EAGVVQSPRYKIIEKKQPVAFWCNPISGHNTLYWYLQNLGQGPELLIRYENEEAVDDSQLPKDRFSAERLKGVDSTLKIQPAELGDSAVYLCASSPLGGGYEQYFGPGTRLTVT.

The J gene is TRBJ2-3, the V gene TRBV6-6; 7 bases map to TRBD2. The germline V gene encodes CDR1 MNHNY and CDR2 SVGAGI (reference sequence). The CDR3 contains 15 residues. After removal of 2 bases from V and 5 bases from J, the junction contained 7 bases not matched to a gene. The CDR3 here is CASSYGGSSGDTQYF. The CDR3 region has the DNA TGTGCCAGCAGTTACGGGGGGTCTAGCGGAGATACGCAGTATTTT.

About this clone: Here the CDR3 omits its conserved ending phenylalanine or tryptophan, so a read error is the likely source. It is unclear where the CDR3 begins or ends on the DNA, so no DNA is shown, and the CDR3 is as TCRdb lists it. This chain uses TRBV5-7 with TRBJ1-2. TRBV5-7 is reported as an ORF; its role is uncertain. The CDR3 region is 11 residues in length, termini included. Here the CDR3 reads CASSLPLWLHL.

Note on this clone: Germline is not matched at one junction end, which may reflect a read error. The chain carries TRBV5-3 and TRBJ2-7; D unresolved. TRBV5-3 is given ORF status, its function remaining uncertain. The CDR3 has 13 residues. The DNA of the CDR3 is TGTGCCAGCAGCTTGGAAAACCCTTACGAGCAGTACTTC. Amino acid sequence: CASSLENPYEQYF.

V gene TRBV9 combines with J gene TRBJ2-1, with D perhaps assigned TRBD1 or TRBD2 (5 bases each). The CDR3 has 16 amino acids. V lost 0 bases and J 12 bases, leaving 22 bases between the germline ends. The germline V gene encodes CDR1 SGDLS and CDR2 YYNGEE. CDR3 amino acids: CASSVGVLGEISRQFF. In DNA, the CDR3 is TGTGCCAGCAGCGTAGGAGTCTTGGGGGAAATCTCGCGGCAGTTCTTC.

This clone appeared once. V gene TRBV6-5 combines with J gene TRBJ1-1; 7 nucleotides match TRBD1. CDR3 length equals 13 residues. The trim removed 9 bases at V and 2 bases at J, leaving 6 bases unmatched. Germline CDR1 is MNHEY and CDR2 is SVGAGI. CDR3 sequence (DNA): TGTGCCAGTCCCCGACAGGGTAACACTGAAGCTTTCTTT. Translated: CASPRQGNTEAFF.

CDR3 bases: TGTGCCAGCAGCTCGGACGGGACAAGCTCCTACGAGCAGTACTTC. This gives the protein CASSSDGTSSYEQYF. This sequence joins TRBV11-2 and TRBJ2-7, with TRBD1 as a possible D gene (6 bases). Germline CDR1 is SGHAT and CDR2 is FQNNGV. This CDR3 region has 15 residues. Trimming shortened V by 4 bases and J by 0 bases, and 13 bases separated the two germline ends.

This clone was seen once. The chain recombines TRBV11-3 with TRBJ1-2; TRBD1 matches at 7 bases. This CDR3 contains 15 residues. The ends lost 4 bases at V and 4 bases at J; junction bases unmatched: 9. Germline V gene data show CDR1 as SGHNT and CDR2 as YENEEA. In nucleotides, the CDR3 is TGTGCCAGCAGCTCCTACCAGGGGGTTGGCTATGGCTACACCTTC. Its translation is CASSSYQGVGYGYTF.

This rearrangement joins TRBV5-6 to TRBJ1-2, with D unclear. Per germline, CDR1 SGHDT and CDR2 YYEEEE. The CDR3 is 13 amino acids. V lost 1 base and J 0 bases, leaving 4 bases between the germline ends. The CDR3 coding sequence is TGTGCCAGCAGCTTGTCATCTAACTATGGCTACACCTTC. This gives the protein CASSLSSNYGYTF. Together with reference TRBV5-6 and TRBJ1-2, the CDR3 gives the full variable domain: DAGVTQSPTHLIKTRGQQVTLRCSPKSGHDTVSWYQQALGQGPQFIFQYYEEEERQRGNFPDRFSGHQFPNYSSELNVNALLLGDSALYLCASSLSSNYGYTFGSGTRLTVV.

This clone has just a few counts. The chain links TRBV29-1 to TRBJ1-2; D remains ambiguous. Between the trimmed V and J ends, which lost 7 bases and 5 bases, there was a span of 14 bases. Germline loops: CDR1 SQVTM, CDR2 ANQGSEA. This CDR3 comprises 12 residues. The CDR3 loop reads CSDGPGRYGYTF. CDR3 DNA sequence: TGCAGCGACGGTCCAGGTCGGTATGGCTACACCTTC.

This rearrangement joins TRBV6-5 to TRBJ1-1, with D possibly being TRBD1 (6 bases). Looked up from germline, CDR1 is MNHEY and CDR2 is SVGAGI. V was pared by 0 bases and J by 5 bases, with 13 bases between. The CDR3 length is 15 residues. CDR3 nucleotides: TGTGCCAGCAGTTACTCGGGGGGACACCAGACTGAAGCTTTCTTT. It codes for CASSYSGGHQTEAFF.

This sequence joins TRBV11-3 and TRBJ2-3; no clear D gene. The germline V and J ends were trimmed by 2 bases and 0 bases, with 6 bases remaining between them. CDR3 length: 14 residues. Germline V gene data show CDR1 as SGHNT and CDR2 as YENEEA. The CDR3 spells CASSLYPSTDTQYF. The CDR3 DNA follows: TGTGCCAGCAGCTTATACCCAAGCACAGATACGCAGTATTTT.

This chain joins TRBV7-2 and TRBJ2-5, with D possibly being TRBD2 (5 bases). This CDR3 has 15 amino acids. Trimming pared 4 bases from V and 5 bases from J, leaving 17 bases between. CDR1 is SGHTA, CDR2 FQGNSA, per germline. CDR3 DNA sequence: TGTGCCAGCAGCTCTCACACGGGGATCGGGGAGACCCAGTACTTC. It codes for CASSSHTGIGETQYF.

The chain has TRBV5-8 and TRBJ1-6; 11 bases align to TRBD1. CDR1 SGHTS and CDR2 YDEGEE come from the germline V gene. This CDR3 has 15 residues. The trim removed 5 bases at V and 6 bases at J, leaving 4 bases unmatched. The CDR3 protein is CASRFGTGGNSPLHF. The CDR3 region has the DNA TGTGCCAGCAGATTTGGGACAGGGGGTAATTCACCCCTCCACTTT.

The V gene is TRBV28, the J gene TRBJ2-2, with TRBD1 identical over 7 bases. The germline CDR1 and CDR2 sequences are MDHEN and SYDVKM. J lost 4 bases, V lost 8 bases, and 7 bases had no gene match. This CDR3 spans 14 amino acids. CDR3 sequence (DNA): TGTGCCAGCCAGTCACAGGGGTCCACCGGGGAGCTGTTTTTT. It codes for CASQSQGSTGELFF.

V and J are TRBV5-4 and TRBJ1-2, with D possibly TRBD1 on 5 matching bases. The germline CDR1 and CDR2 sequences are SGHNT and YYREEE (reference sequence). The CDR3 is 15 amino acids. Trimming removed 2 bases at V and 3 bases at J, with 14 bases between. The CDR3 coding sequence is TGTGCCAGCAGCTTCATCACAGGTGATTACTATGGCTACACCTTC. Its protein product is CASSFITGDYYGYTF.

The chain recombines TRBV29-1 with TRBJ2-3, with TRBD2 identical over 8 bases. Unmatched junction bases numbered 12, after V lost 2 bases and J lost 8 bases. Germline V gene lookup returns CDR1 SQVTM and CDR2 ANQGSEA. The CDR3 runs to 15 residues. For the CDR3, the DNA is TGCAGCGTTGAAACGGGACTAGTTCATGGAGGTACGCAGTATTTT. Translated, it gives CSVETGLVHGGTQYF.

A single count supports this clone. The chain has TRBV6-5 and TRBJ1-1, with 9 bases fitting TRBD1. CDR1 MNHEY and CDR2 SVGAGI come from the germline V gene. The V gene end was trimmed by 4 bases and the J gene end by 1 base; junction bases not matched to a gene: 1. The CDR3 covers 14 residues. CDR3 amino acids: CASSWTGANTEAFF. The CDR3 bases are TGTGCCAGCAGTTGGACAGGGGCGAACACTGAAGCTTTCTTT.

The chain combines TRBV6-6 with TRBJ1-1; D gene uncertain. Trimming shortened V by 5 bases and J by 4 bases, and 11 bases separated the two germline ends. The CDR3 has 13 amino acids. Germline V gene data show CDR1 as MNHNY and CDR2 as SVGAGI (reference sequence). The CDR3 reads CASSPWTPTEAFF. CDR3 coding DNA: TGTGCCAGCAGTCCTTGGACTCCCACTGAAGCTTTCTTT.

This rearrangement joins TRBV30 to TRBJ1-1; tentative D call: TRBD1 (6 bases). The CDR3 extends over 11 amino acids. The germline gives CDR1 GTSNPN, CDR2 SVGIG (reference sequence). The CDR3 loop is CATGQNTEAFF. The CDR3 nucleotides are TGTGCTACGGGACAAAACACTGAAGCTTTCTTT.

The chain couples TRBV19 to TRBJ2-7; no reliable D call. Germline CDR1 and CDR2: LNHDA and SQIVND (reference sequence). V was trimmed by 4 bases and J by 0 bases, leaving 10 bases between them. This CDR3 region has 14 residues. CDR3 coding DNA: TGTGCCAGTAGTAAATTGGCCAGCTCCTACGAGCAGTACTTC. It codes for CASSKLASSYEQYF.